What follows are 4 T cell receptor beta chains derived from one specimen sequenced in a study of blood T cell repertoires in COVID-19. Sequenced by immunoSEQ multiplex PCR; TCRdb stores in-frame clones only, minus some. The data contain 340,000 or so clones, around 85% of them singletons. Sequenced sample: PBMCs or T cells enriched from blood (not recorded which). Every receptor here comes from a woman in her thirties or forties with acute COVID-19.

The gene calls are TRBV11-3 and TRBJ2-2; the D is unclear. The ends were cut back, 1 base at V and 7 bases at J, with 7 bases in the middle. Germline V gives CDR1 SGHNT, CDR2 YENEEA. This CDR3 is 13 amino acids long. The CDR3 DNA reads TGTGCCAGCAGCTTAGTTAAGAGCGGGGAGCTGTTTTTT. It encodes CASSLVKSGELFF.

V is TRBV15 and J is TRBJ2-1, with 10 positions matching TRBD2. The V and J ends lost 8 bases and 7 bases, in that order; junction bases with no gene match: 14. CDR3 length equals 16 residues. Germline CDR1 reads LNHNV; CDR2 reads YYDKDF (reference sequence). CDR3 DNA sequence: TGTGCCACCGGTAGCGGGAGGACCACCAGCCTAAATGAGCAGTTCTTC. Translation gives CATGSGRTTSLNEQFF.

This clone turned up a few times. The chain has TRBV4-1 and TRBJ2-3, with 7 bases fitting TRBD2. V was pared by 2 bases and J by 4 bases, with 3 bases of the junction left unmatched. The CDR3 contains 14 residues. Germline V gives CDR1 MGHRA, CDR2 YSYEKL. Written as DNA, the CDR3 is TGCGCCAGCAGCCAACCGACTAGCTCAGATACGCAGTATTTT. This codes for CASSQPTSSDTQYF.

The chain joins TRBV7-2 to TRBJ2-7; D is perhaps TRBD2 (5 bases). V lost 2 bases, J lost 5 bases, and 7 bases lay in between. CDR3 length equals 12 residues. Germline V gene lookup returns CDR1 SGHTA and CDR2 FQGNSA. CDR3 residues: CASSLSGNEQYF. The CDR3 DNA reads as TGTGCCAGCAGCTTATCCGGGAACGAGCAGTACTTC.